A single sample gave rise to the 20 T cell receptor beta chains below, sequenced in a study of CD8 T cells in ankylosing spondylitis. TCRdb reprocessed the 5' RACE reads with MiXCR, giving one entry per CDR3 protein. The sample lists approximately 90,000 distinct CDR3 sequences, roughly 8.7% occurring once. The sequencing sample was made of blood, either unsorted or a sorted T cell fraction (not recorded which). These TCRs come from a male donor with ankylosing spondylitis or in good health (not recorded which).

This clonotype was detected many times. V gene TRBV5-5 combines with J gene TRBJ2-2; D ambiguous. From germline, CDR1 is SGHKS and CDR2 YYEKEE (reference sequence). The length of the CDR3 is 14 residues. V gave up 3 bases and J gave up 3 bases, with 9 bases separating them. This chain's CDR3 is CASSSPFYTGELFF. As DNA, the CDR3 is TGTGCCAGCAGCTCGCCCTTCTACACCGGGGAGCTGTTTTTT.

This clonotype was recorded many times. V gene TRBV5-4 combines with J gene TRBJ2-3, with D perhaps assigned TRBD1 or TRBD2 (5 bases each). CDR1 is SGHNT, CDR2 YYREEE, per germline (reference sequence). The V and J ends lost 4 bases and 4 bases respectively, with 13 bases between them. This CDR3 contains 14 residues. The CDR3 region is CASSLGTVPDTQYF. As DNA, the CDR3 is TGTGCCAGCAGCCTAGGGACCGTCCCAGATACGCAGTATTTT.

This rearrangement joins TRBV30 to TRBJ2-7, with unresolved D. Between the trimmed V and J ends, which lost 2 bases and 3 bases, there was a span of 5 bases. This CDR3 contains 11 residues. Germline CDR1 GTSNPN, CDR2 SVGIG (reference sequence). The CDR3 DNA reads TGTGCCTGGAGTCCAGGCTACGAGCAGTACTTC. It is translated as CAWSPGYEQYF.

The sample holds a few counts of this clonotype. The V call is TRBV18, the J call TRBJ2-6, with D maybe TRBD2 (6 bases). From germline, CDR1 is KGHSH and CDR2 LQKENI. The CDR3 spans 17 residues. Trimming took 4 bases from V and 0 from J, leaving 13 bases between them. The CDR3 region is CASSLQRGSSGANVLTF. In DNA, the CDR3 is TGTGCCAGCTCACTTCAACGGGGGAGCTCTGGGGCCAACGTCCTGACTTTC.

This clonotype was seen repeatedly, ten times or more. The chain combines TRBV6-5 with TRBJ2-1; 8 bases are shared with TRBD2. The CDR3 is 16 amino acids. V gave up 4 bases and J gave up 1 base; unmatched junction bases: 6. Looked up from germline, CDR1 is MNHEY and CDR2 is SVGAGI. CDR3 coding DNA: TGTGCCAGCAGTTCCTTAGCGGGGCTTTCCTACAATGAGCAGTTCTTC. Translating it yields CASSSLAGLSYNEQFF.

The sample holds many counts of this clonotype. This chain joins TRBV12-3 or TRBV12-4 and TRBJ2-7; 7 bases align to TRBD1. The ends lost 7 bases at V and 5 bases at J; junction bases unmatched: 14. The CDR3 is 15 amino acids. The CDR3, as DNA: TGTGCCAGCACTCCGACAGGGCGGTTCTTTCACGAGCAGTACTTC. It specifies CASTPTGRFFHEQYF.

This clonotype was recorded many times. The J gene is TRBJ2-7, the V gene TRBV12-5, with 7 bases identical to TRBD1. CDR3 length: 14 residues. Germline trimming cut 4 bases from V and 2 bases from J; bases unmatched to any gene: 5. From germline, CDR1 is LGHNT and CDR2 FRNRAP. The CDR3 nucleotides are TGTGCTAGTGGTTCCGCCGGGACAGCCTACGAGCAGTACTTC. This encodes CASGSAGTAYEQYF.

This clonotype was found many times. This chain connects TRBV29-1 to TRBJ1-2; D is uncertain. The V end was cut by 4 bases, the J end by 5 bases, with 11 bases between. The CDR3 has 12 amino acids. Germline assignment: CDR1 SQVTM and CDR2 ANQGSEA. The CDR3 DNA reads TGCAGCGTTGTAGGCACTTGGTATGGCTACACCTTC. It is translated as CSVVGTWYGYTF.

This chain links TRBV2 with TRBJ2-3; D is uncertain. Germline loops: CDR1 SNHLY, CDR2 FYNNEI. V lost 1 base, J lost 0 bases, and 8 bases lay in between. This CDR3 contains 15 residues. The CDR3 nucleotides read TGTGCCAGCAGTGAAGGAGTCTCTAGCACAGATACGCAGTATTTT. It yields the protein CASSEGVSSTDTQYF.

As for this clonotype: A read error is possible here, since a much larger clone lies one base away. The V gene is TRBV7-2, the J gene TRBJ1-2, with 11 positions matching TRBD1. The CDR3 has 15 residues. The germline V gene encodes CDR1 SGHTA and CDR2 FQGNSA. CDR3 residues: CASSSRDRGAYDYTF. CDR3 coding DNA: TGTGCCAGCAGCTCCCGGGACAGGGGGGCCTATGACTACACCTTC. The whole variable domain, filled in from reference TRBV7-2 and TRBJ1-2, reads GAGVSQSPSNKVTEKGKDVELRCDPISGHTALYWYRQSLGQGLEFLIYFQGNSAPDKSGLPSDRFSAERTGGSVSTLTIQRTQQEDSAVYLCASSSRDRGAYDYTFGSGTRLTVV.

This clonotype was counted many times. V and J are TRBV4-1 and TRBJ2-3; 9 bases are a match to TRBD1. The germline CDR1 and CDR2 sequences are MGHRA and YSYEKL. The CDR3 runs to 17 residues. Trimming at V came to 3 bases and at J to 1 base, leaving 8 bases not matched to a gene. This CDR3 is CASSHTKNRGRTDTQYF. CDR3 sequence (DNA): TGCGCCAGCAGCCACACCAAAAACAGGGGGCGCACAGATACGCAGTATTTT.

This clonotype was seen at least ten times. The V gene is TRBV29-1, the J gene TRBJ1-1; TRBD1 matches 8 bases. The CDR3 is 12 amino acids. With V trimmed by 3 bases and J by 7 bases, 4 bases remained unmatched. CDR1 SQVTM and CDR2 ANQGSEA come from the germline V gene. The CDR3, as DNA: TGCAGCGTTGACAACAGGGGGATTGAAGCTTTCTTT. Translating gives CSVDNRGIEAFF.

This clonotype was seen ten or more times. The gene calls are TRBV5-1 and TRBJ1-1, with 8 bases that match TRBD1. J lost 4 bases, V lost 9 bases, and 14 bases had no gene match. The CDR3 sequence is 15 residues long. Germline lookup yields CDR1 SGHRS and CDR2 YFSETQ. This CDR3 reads CATKRWQGAPTEAFF. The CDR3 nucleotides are TGCGCCACCAAAAGGTGGCAGGGGGCGCCCACTGAAGCTTTCTTT.

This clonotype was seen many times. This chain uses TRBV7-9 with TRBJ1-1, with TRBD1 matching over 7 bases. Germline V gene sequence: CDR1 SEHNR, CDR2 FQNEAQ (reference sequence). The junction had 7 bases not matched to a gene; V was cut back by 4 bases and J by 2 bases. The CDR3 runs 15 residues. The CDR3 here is CASSSSGQANTEAFF. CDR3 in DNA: TGTGCCAGCAGCTCGTCAGGACAGGCCAACACTGAAGCTTTCTTT.

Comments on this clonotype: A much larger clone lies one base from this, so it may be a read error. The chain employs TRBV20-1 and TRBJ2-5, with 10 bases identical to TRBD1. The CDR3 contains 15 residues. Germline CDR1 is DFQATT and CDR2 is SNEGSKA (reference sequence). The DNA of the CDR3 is TGCAGTACTAGTCCGGGACAGGGGATGGAAGAGACCCAGTACTTC. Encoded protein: CSTSPGQGMEETQYF.

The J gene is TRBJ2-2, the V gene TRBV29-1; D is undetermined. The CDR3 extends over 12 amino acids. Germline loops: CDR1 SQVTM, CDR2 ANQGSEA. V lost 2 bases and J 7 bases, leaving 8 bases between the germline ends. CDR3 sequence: CSVERRDGELFF. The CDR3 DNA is TGCAGCGTTGAACGGAGAGACGGGGAGCTGTTTTTT.

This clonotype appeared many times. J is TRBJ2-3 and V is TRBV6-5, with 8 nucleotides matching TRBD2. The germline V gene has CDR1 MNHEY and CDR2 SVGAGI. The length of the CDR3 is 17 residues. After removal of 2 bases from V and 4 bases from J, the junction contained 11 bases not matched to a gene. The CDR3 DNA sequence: TGTGCCAGCAGTTACCCTCCCGCCGGGAGGGCCGCAGATACGCAGTATTTT. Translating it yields CASSYPPAGRAADTQYF.

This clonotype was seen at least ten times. CDR3 region: CSARTSRNPYEQYF. The DNA of the CDR3 is TGCAGTGCGAGGACTTCCCGTAACCCCTACGAGCAGTACTTC. This rearrangement joins TRBV20-1 to TRBJ2-7; TRBD2 might be the D (5 bases). CDR1 is DFQATT and CDR2 is SNEGSKA in the germline V gene (reference sequence). V gave up 6 bases and J gave up 2 bases, with 17 bases separating them. CDR3 size: 14 residues.

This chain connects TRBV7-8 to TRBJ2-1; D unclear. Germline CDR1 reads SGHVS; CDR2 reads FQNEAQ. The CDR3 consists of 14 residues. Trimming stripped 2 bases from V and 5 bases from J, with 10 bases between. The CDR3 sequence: CASSLTPGNNEQFF. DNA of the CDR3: TGTGCCAGCAGCTTAACTCCCGGCAACAATGAGCAGTTCTTC.

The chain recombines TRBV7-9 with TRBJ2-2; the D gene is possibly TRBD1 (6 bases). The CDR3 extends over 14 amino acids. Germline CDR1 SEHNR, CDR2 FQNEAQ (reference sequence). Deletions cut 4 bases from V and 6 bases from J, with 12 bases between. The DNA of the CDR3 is TGTGCCAGCAGCTCCACAGGGAATCCCGGGGAGCTGTTTTTT. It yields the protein CASSSTGNPGELFF.